The rows below give T cell receptor beta chains drawn from one sample of a study of graft-versus-host responses after intestinal transplantation. Sequencing used immunoSEQ multiplex PCR; TCRdb keeps in-frame clones, though not all of them. The table records tens of thousands of clones, 94% of them present only once. Their cognate antigens are unknown. The specimen was unstimulated CD4+ T cells sorted from spleen or lymph node cells, collected before transplant. Source of these receptors: a human donor who was the organ donor for an intestinal transplant. CDR3s include the opening cysteine and the closing phenylalanine or tryptophan. The D gene is left open where the match is weak. Expanded clones are given a class, and other clones once, few, many or no size at all.

>NA|TRBD1|TRBV4-1|TRBJ1-2
CASSQDGTGRNYGYTF
TGCGCCAGCAGCCAAGATGGGACAGGGCGAAACTATGGCTACACCTTC
>NA|TRBD2|TRBV7-9|TRBJ2-3
CASSLRLAGGDTQYF
TGTGCCAGCAGCTTAAGGCTAGCGGGGGGAGATACGCAGTATTTT
>NA|TRBD2|TRBV7-9|TRBJ2-3
CASSLILGLAATDTQYF
TGTGCCAGCAGTCTAATTCTCGGACTAGCGGCCACAGATACGCAGTATTTT
>NA|TRBD1|TRBV6-5|TRBJ1-2
CASSYSRGLDYGYTF
TGTGCCAGCAGTTACTCGAGGGGGCTCGACTATGGCTACACCTTC
>NA|TRBD1|TRBV7-8|TRBJ2-7
CASRLRQGYEQYF
TGTGCCAGCAGGTTACGACAGGGTTACGAGCAGTACTTC
>NA|NA|TRBV7-2|TRBJ2-1
CASSLAYQGEEFF
TGTGCCAGCAGCTTAGCTTACCAGGGGGAGGAGTTCTTC
>NA|NA|TRBV27|TRBJ1-1
CASRYDRRSNTEAFF
TGTGCCAGCAGATACGACAGGCGTTCGAACACTGAAGCTTTCTTT
>NA|TRBD2|TRBV12-5|TRBJ2-1
CASGLYSGGGHEQFF
TGTGCTAGTGGTTTGTATAGCGGGGGGGGTCATGAGCAGTTCTTC
>NA|NA|TRBV6-5|TRBJ2-1
CASSPDLSSYNEQFF
TGTGCCAGCAGTCCCGACTTGAGCTCCTACAATGAGCAGTTCTTC
>NA|NA|TRBV27|TRBJ1-5
CASSPQTPLSSQHF
TGTGCCAGCAGTCCCCAGACCCCCTTGTCGTCCCAGCATTTT
>once|NA|TRBV7-9|TRBJ2-1
CASSLVGNEQFF
TGTGCCAGCAGCTTAGTGGGGAATGAGCAGTTCTTC
>NA|NA|TRBV9|TRBJ1-6
CASSGDGLWRSPLHF
TGTGCCAGCAGCGGGGACGGCTTATGGAGATCACCCCTCCACTTT
>NA|TRBD1|TRBV5-4|TRBJ2-7
CASSLEDRSVYEQYF
TGTGCCAGCAGCTTGGAGGACAGGTCTGTCTACGAGCAGTACTTC
>NA|NA|TRBV28|TRBJ1-2
CASSLRALYGYTF
TGTGCCAGCAGTTTAAGGGCCCTCTATGGCTACACCTTC
>NA|NA|TRBV5-1|TRBJ1-2
CASSPGTDSNYGYTF
TGCGCCAGCAGCCCCGGGACGGATTCTAACTATGGCTACACCTTC
>NA|TRBD2|TRBV10-1|TRBJ2-7
CASSRGAGPGSYEQYF
TGCGCCAGCAGTCGTGGAGCGGGGCCCGGATCCTACGAGCAGTACTTC
>NA|TRBD2|TRBV7-2|TRBJ2-1
CASSFQRGESEQFF
TGTGCCAGCAGCTTCCAGCGGGGGGAGTCTGAGCAGTTCTTC
>NA|NA|TRBV7-7|TRBJ2-7
CASSLVGGYEQYF
TGTGCTAGCAGCTTAGTCGGGGGTTACGAGCAGTACTTC
>NA|NA|TRBV18|TRBJ2-2
CASSPRGRENTGELFF
TGTGCCAGCTCACCGCGGGGCAGGGAGAACACCGGGGAGCTGTTTTTT
>NA|NA|TRBV7-9|TRBJ1-1
CASSLDVNTEAFF
TGTGCCAGCAGCTTAGACGTGAACACTGAAGCTTTCTTT
>NA|NA|TRBV23-1|TRBJ2-7
CASSQGRFGYEQYF
TGCGCCAGCAGTCAGGGGCGATTCGGCTACGAGCAGTACTTC
>NA|NA|TRBV19|TRBJ2-7
CASSKARFYEQYF
TGTGCCAGTAGTAAGGCCCGATTTTACGAGCAGTACTTC
>NA|NA|TRBV4-1|TRBJ1-5
CASSQNRGSNQPQHF
TGCGCCAGCAGCCAAAATCGGGGCAGCAATCAGCCCCAGCATTTT
>NA|NA|TRBV11-2|TRBJ1-4
CASASGPNEKLFF
TGTGCCAGCGCTAGCGGGCCTAATGAAAAACTGTTTTTT
>NA|TRBD1|TRBV6-4|TRBJ1-5
CASVGQGFGQPQHF
TGTGCCAGCGTAGGACAGGGTTTTGGACAGCCCCAGCATTTT
>NA|TRBD1|TRBV5-1|TRBJ1-2
CASSWGQGAKDNYGYTF
TGCGCCAGCAGCTGGGGACAGGGGGCTAAAGATAACTATGGCTACACCTTC
>NA|NA|TRBV30|TRBJ2-1
CAWSVKGTSYNEQFF
TGTGCCTGGAGTGTAAAGGGGACCTCCTACAATGAGCAGTTCTTC
>NA|TRBD1|TRBV7-9|TRBJ2-7
CASSTRDRVYGEQYF
TGTGCCAGCAGCACCAGGGACAGGGTGTATGGCGAGCAGTACTTC
>NA|NA|TRBV5-4|TRBJ2-1
CASSPGRQTNYNEQFF
TGTGCCAGCAGCCCCGGCAGACAGACCAATTACAATGAGCAGTTCTTC
>few|NA|TRBV6-5|TRBJ2-7
CASSYVRGATYEQYF
TGTGCCAGCAGTTACGTCCGGGGGGCCACCTACGAGCAGTACTTC
>NA|TRBD1|TRBV9|TRBJ1-3
CASSPGGVSGNTIYF
TGTGCCAGCAGCCCAGGGGGAGTCTCTGGAAACACCATATATTTT
>NA|TRBD1|TRBV5-1|TRBJ1-6
CASSAGQGALSSPLHF
TGCGCCAGCAGCGCGGGACAGGGGGCGCTCAGTTCACCCCTCCACTTT
>NA|TRBD1|TRBV7-3|TRBJ1-6
CASSLGTGFSPLHF
TGTGCCAGCAGCTTAGGGACAGGGTTTTCACCCCTCCACTTT
>NA|TRBD2|TRBV5-1|TRBJ2-1
CASSLGLAVYNEQFF
TGCGCCAGCAGCTTGGGACTAGCGGTTTACAATGAGCAGTTCTTC
>NA|NA|TRBV29-1|TRBJ1-1
CSVAGRMNTEAFF
TGCAGCGTTGCAGGCCGGATGAACACTGAAGCTTTCTTT
>NA|NA|TRBV6-5|TRBJ2-7
CASRQFLSYEQYF
TGTGCCAGCAGACAGTTCCTTTCCTACGAGCAGTACTTC
>NA|TRBD1|TRBV7-3|TRBJ1-1
CASSQGATEAFF
TGTGCCAGCAGCCAGGGGGCAACTGAAGCTTTCTTT
>NA|NA|TRBV5-1|TRBJ2-5
CASSYYIEDGTQYF
TGCGCCAGCAGCTATTACATCGAAGATGGGACCCAGTACTTC
>NA|TRBD1|TRBV25-1|TRBJ1-1
CASSPRQGAAEAFF
TGTGCCAGCAGCCCCAGACAGGGGGCCGCTGAAGCTTTCTTT
>NA|NA|TRBV19|TRBJ2-2
CASSEYPGTRNSGELFF
TGTGCCAGTAGTGAATATCCCGGGACTCGGAACAGCGGGGAGCTGTTTTTT
>NA|NA|TRBV27|TRBJ2-3
CASSSVTGADTQYF
TGTGCCAGCAGTTCGGTCACCGGGGCAGATACGCAGTATTTT
>NA|TRBD1|TRBV5-1|TRBJ2-2
CASSGRQGVSTGELFF
TGCGCCAGCAGCGGGAGACAGGGCGTAAGCACCGGGGAGCTGTTTTTT
>NA|TRBD2|TRBV7-2|TRBJ2-3
CASSLKVLAGPTDTQYF
TGTGCCAGCAGCTTAAAGGTGCTAGCGGGCCCCACAGATACGCAGTATTTT
>NA|NA|TRBV4-3|TRBJ1-4
CASSQAIGPEKLFF
TGCGCCAGCAGCCAGGCTATTGGGCCTGAAAAACTGTTTTTT
>NA|NA|TRBV7-2|TRBJ2-3
CASSLERETSTDTQYF
TGTGCCAGCAGCTTAGAGCGTGAGACTAGCACAGATACGCAGTATTTT
>NA|NA|TRBV11-2|TRBJ1-1
CASSLQNTEAFF
TGTGCCAGCAGCTTACAGAACACTGAAGCTTTCTTT
>NA|NA|TRBV2|TRBJ2-7
CASSGRDENYEQYF
TGTGCCAGCAGTGGCCGGGACGAAAACTACGAGCAGTACTTC
>NA|TRBD1|TRBV7-8|TRBJ1-1
CASSSQGGGTEAFF
TGTGCCAGCAGCTCACAGGGGGGAGGGACTGAAGCTTTCTTT
>NA|NA|TRBV4-3|TRBJ1-6
CASSQGREGNSPLHF
TGCGCCAGCAGCCAGGGGAGGGAGGGTAACTCACCCCTCCACTTT
>NA|NA|TRBV27|TRBJ2-3
CASSPRGPDTQYF
TGTGCCAGCAGTCCCCGGGGGCCAGATACGCAGTATTTT
>NA|NA|TRBV5-6|TRBJ2-3
CASSLAGDTQYF
TGTGCCAGCAGCTTGGCGGGGGATACGCAGTATTTT